This record looks at one T cell receptor beta chain sequence and its context. This clone was detected a few times. Its antigen is still unknown. Base-call qualities are not available, and no considerably larger clone is one nucleotide away. The CDR3 runs 13 residues from the cysteine to the phenylalanine. This entry keeps only the CDR3 DNA: 39 bases, framed from base 1. CDR1 SQVTM and CDR2 ANQGSEA are derived from the germline V gene. V is reduced by 4 bases and J by 3 bases, leaving a spacing of 13 bases between them. This record comes from a study of T cell responses to AZD1222 COVID-19 vaccine (dated by TCRdb to the early 2020s). Looking at the study overall: AZD1222 recipients whose second dose came at about 4 weeks and those whose second dose came at about 12 weeks were combined into one group, since spike-specific TCR depth and breadth did not differ between the two schedules. A total of about 250 trial participants underwent TCR sequencing, of whom roughly 210 had received two doses of AZD1222 and around 26 had received two doses of the MenACWY control vaccine. Trial participants were enrolled by age into subgroups of 18-55, 56-69 and 70-plus years, and roughly 150, 30 and 60 TCR-sequenced participants, respectively, were included in these subgroups. The paper as a whole reports these results and caveats: Participants were mostly white British and included more females than males, and it was suggested by the authors that clonal diversity may have been underestimated. In the small 56-69-year group, the increase in depth fell short of significance, most likely because of low power. After two AZD1222 doses, both the breadth and the depth of spike-specific TCRs were significantly higher than at day 0 and than in MenACWY recipients. The vaccine-associated CD4 TCRs covered the entire spike protein, and the dominant responses fell in regions 160-218 and 743-854. Conclusions about previously exposed vaccinees are limited because only six or seven AZD1222 recipients were SARS-CoV-2 seropositive at baseline. Reportedly, almost half of the unique spike-specific TCRs recognized epitopes lying outside the regions that are mutated in the B.1.351 and B.1.1.7 variants. Because no day 14 peak-response samples were available, repertoires were characterized only after the peak T cell response.

The time point label here, explained by the study, means: baseline before first vaccination. Vaccinee samples came from UK trials COV001 and COV002, including a single-blind randomized controlled phase 2/3 trial of AZD1222 (ChAdOx1 nCoV-19) in healthy adults. For TCRbeta chain sequencing, PBMC samples were collected from trial participants at day 0 and at day 28 after the second dose. The CDR3 regions of human TCRbeta chains were subjected to immunosequencing. On the study's bioinformatics: Repertoire TCRs were matched against a reference library of SARS-CoV-2-specific TCRs generated with the MIRA antigen-specificity platform. Breadth was defined as the fraction of unique TCRs that were SARS-CoV-2-associated, and depth was defined as the fraction of total T cells that were SARS-CoV-2-associated. Each spike-specific TCR was assigned to its reactive spike region and to a CD4 or CD8 class using the MIRA data. Log10-transformed breadth and depth values were compared by one-way ANOVA with Sidak's multiple comparisons tests. TCRdb carries this immuneACCESS record with in-frame sequences only. Its versions omit some clonotypes, under half of them owing to an unresolved V gene in the studies checked, with the rest unexplained. The DNA gave D and trimming, while V, J and clone size come from that table. The sample table lists around 120,000 clones, 75% to 90% of them with a count of one. The leading ten clones occupy approximately 1.6% of the sample.

This receptor was identified in an adult in good health. This sample comprised peripheral blood, obtained on day 0 of AZD1222 vaccination. The sequence links TRBV29-1 to TRBJ2-7, and possibly TRBD2, on 5 matching bases. The CDR3 here reads CSVVPAGRYEQYF. The nucleotide sequence reads as follows: TGCAGCGTTGTTCCCGCGGGCCGCTACGAGCAGTACTTC.